The source of this TCR beta chain is a study of T-cell memory formation after mild COVID-19. In TCRdb, the 5' RACE reads were re-called with MiXCR into one record per CDR3 protein. The table records hundreds of thousands of distinct CDR3 sequences, about 16% of them present only once. The CDR3 length is 14 residues. The germline gives CDR1 SGDLS, CDR2 YYNGEE. Trimming left V 0 bases short and J 1 base short, with 7 bases between. This chain joins TRBV9 and TRBJ1-1; D unclear. The TCR was taken from a man aged 18 to 29 who had mild COVID-19 (a few samples of this study predate the infection). Cell type and time point are not known. The source material was PBMCs or a T cell subset sorted from them (not recorded which). The CDR3 coding sequence is TGTGCCAGCAGCGTAGTAACGGCGAACACTGAAGCTTTCTTT. The encoded protein is CASSVVTANTEAFF.